These T cell receptor beta chains were read from a single sample in a study of CD8 T cells in ankylosing spondylitis. Each CDR3 protein gets one entry after TCRdb re-called the 5' RACE reads with MiXCR. The table records roughly 240,000 distinct CDR3 sequences, more than 25% of them present only once. Sequences were obtained from blood, either unsorted or a sorted T cell fraction (not recorded which). Every receptor here comes from a male donor with ankylosing spondylitis or in good health (not recorded which). Both conserved end residues are part of each CDR3. D genes are given only for firm matches. Rows give clone size only sometimes, using once, few, many, or a class for an expanded clone.

d_call: NA; j_call: TRBJ2-3; cdr3_length: 15; v_call: TRBV27; clone_size: NA; cdr3_aa: CASSPGQPSTDTQYF; cdr3_nt: TGTGCCAGCAGCCCCGGACAGCCGAGCACAGATACGCAGTATTTT
d_call: NA; j_call: TRBJ1-5; cdr3_length: 14; v_call: TRBV12-3/TRBV12-4; clone_size: few; cdr3_aa: CASSFTGRDQPQHF; cdr3_nt: TGTGCCAGCAGTTTTACAGGGAGGGATCAGCCCCAGCATTTT
d_call: NA; j_call: TRBJ2-3; cdr3_length: 14; v_call: TRBV20-1; clone_size: few; cdr3_aa: CSALGLLSTDTQYF; cdr3_nt: TGCAGTGCTTTGGGACTTTTAAGCACAGATACGCAGTATTTT
d_call: NA; j_call: TRBJ2-5; cdr3_length: 12; v_call: TRBV29-1; clone_size: NA; cdr3_aa: CSVVPSLGTQYF; cdr3_nt: TGCAGCGTTGTCCCATCCCTGGGGACCCAGTACTTC
d_call: NA; j_call: TRBJ1-2; cdr3_length: 16; v_call: TRBV18; clone_size: few; cdr3_aa: CASSLQTPSTSYGYTF; cdr3_nt: TGTGCCAGCTCACTCCAAACCCCGTCCACAAGCTATGGCTACACCTTC
d_call: TRBD1; j_call: TRBJ2-7; cdr3_length: 14; v_call: TRBV15; clone_size: few; cdr3_aa: CATSTGGSSYEQYF; cdr3_nt: TGTGCCACCAGCACAGGGGGCTCCTCCTACGAGCAGTACTTC
d_call: TRBD2; j_call: TRBJ2-3; cdr3_length: 13; v_call: TRBV10-3; clone_size: NA; cdr3_aa: CATRAGGPDTQYF; cdr3_nt: TGTGCCACAAGAGCGGGGGGGCCGGATACGCAGTATTTT
d_call: NA; j_call: TRBJ2-7; cdr3_length: 12; v_call: TRBV27; clone_size: NA; cdr3_aa: CASSSSASEQYF; cdr3_nt: TGTGCCAGCAGTTCGTCGGCGAGCGAGCAGTACTTC
d_call: NA; j_call: TRBJ2-5; cdr3_length: 12; v_call: TRBV5-1; clone_size: NA; cdr3_aa: CASSPFQETQYF; cdr3_nt: TGCGCCAGCAGCCCCTTTCAAGAGACCCAGTACTTC
d_call: NA; j_call: TRBJ1-1; cdr3_length: 13; v_call: TRBV10-3; clone_size: NA; cdr3_aa: CAIGAEPNTEAFF; cdr3_nt: TGTGCCATCGGGGCAGAACCCAACACTGAAGCTTTCTTT
d_call: NA; j_call: TRBJ1-3; cdr3_length: 15; v_call: TRBV20-1; clone_size: NA; cdr3_aa: CSARDTGGDGNTIYF; cdr3_nt: TGCAGTGCTAGAGATACGGGAGGGGATGGAAACACCATATATTTT
d_call: NA; j_call: TRBJ1-6; cdr3_length: 13; v_call: TRBV7-9; clone_size: NA; cdr3_aa: CASSLGTEDHLHF; cdr3_nt: TGTGCCAGCAGCTTAGGGACAGAAGATCACCTCCACTTT
d_call: NA; j_call: TRBJ1-2; cdr3_length: 14; v_call: TRBV3-1; clone_size: few; cdr3_aa: CASSLRVGEDGYTF; cdr3_nt: TGTGCCAGCAGCCTTCGGGTGGGGGAGGATGGCTACACCTTC
d_call: NA; j_call: TRBJ2-1; cdr3_length: 12; v_call: TRBV28; clone_size: many; cdr3_aa: CASTARGNEQFF; cdr3_nt: TGTGCCAGCACCGCACGGGGGAATGAGCAGTTCTTC
d_call: TRBD1; j_call: TRBJ2-5; cdr3_length: 15; v_call: TRBV20-1; clone_size: NA; cdr3_aa: CSATEGAGGWETQYF; cdr3_nt: TGCAGTGCCACAGAGGGGGCAGGGGGTTGGGAGACCCAGTACTTC
d_call: NA; j_call: TRBJ2-2; cdr3_length: 16; v_call: TRBV20-1; clone_size: NA; cdr3_aa: CSARPGNSKLSGELFF; cdr3_nt: TGCAGTGCTAGACCCGGGAACAGTAAACTATCCGGGGAGCTGTTTTTT